These 8 T cell receptor beta chains came from one sample sequenced in a study of OX40 agonist ivuxolimab in advanced cancers. Clones were sequenced by immunoSEQ multiplex PCR, and TCRdb holds only the in-frame ones, with some missing. The sample records tens of thousands of clones, 94% being singletons. Sequencing was performed on CD4+ or CD8+ T cells sorted from blood, taken in a trial of the OX40 agonist ivuxolimab. The receptors stem from an adult with an advanced solid tumor such as melanoma, head and neck, liver or kidney cancer.

The rearrangement uses TRBV15 and TRBJ1-1; D remains ambiguous. V dropped 3 bases and J dropped 1 base, with 9 bases sitting between them. The germline V gene has CDR1 LNHNV and CDR2 YYDKDF (reference sequence). This CDR3 spans 14 amino acids. CDR3 in amino acids: CATSSSYKNTEAFF. As DNA, the CDR3 is TGTGCCACCAGCAGTTCTTACAAGAACACTGAAGCTTTCTTT.

V gene TRBV4-1 combines with J gene TRBJ1-6, with a tentative D call TRBD1 (5 bases). Between the trimmed V and J ends, which lost 3 bases and 7 bases, there was a span of 10 bases. Per the germline V gene, CDR1 is MGHRA and CDR2 is YSYEKL. The CDR3 extends over 14 amino acids. The CDR3 nucleotides are TGCGCCAGCAGCCAGGCGGGGACCAATTCACCCCTCCACTTT. Protein sequence: CASSQAGTNSPLHF.

The chain carries TRBV7-9 and TRBJ2-7, with 7 positions matching TRBD1. Trimming cost V 5 bases and J 2 bases; bases outside gene matches: 6. Germline V gene data show CDR1 as SEHNR and CDR2 as FQNEAQ (reference sequence). This CDR3 has 14 amino acids. CDR3 sequence (DNA): TGTGCCAGCAGCACCTGGGACAGCCCCTACGAGCAGTACTTC. This sequence encodes CASSTWDSPYEQYF. Full variable domain (outside the CDR3, taken from reference TRBV7-9 and TRBJ2-7): DTGVSQNPRHKITKRGQNVTFRCDPISEHNRLYWYRQTLGQGPEFLTYFQNEAQLEKSRLLSDRFSAERPKGSFSTLEIQRTEQGDSAMYLCASSTWDSPYEQYFGPGTRLTVT.

The V call is TRBV19, the J call TRBJ1-1, with D tentatively TRBD1 (5 bases). The CDR3 length is 14 residues. Trimming took off 3 bases at V and 8 bases at J, with 16 bases between the two ends. Per the germline V gene, CDR1 is LNHDA and CDR2 is SQIVND (reference sequence). For the CDR3, the DNA is TGTGCCAGTAGTATCCAAGTCTGGGGCAGGGAAGCTTTCTTT. Translated, it gives CASSIQVWGREAFF.

The CDR3 bases are TGTGCCACCAGACAGGGGGCCTACAATCAGCCCCAGCATTTT. This gives the protein CATRQGAYNQPQHF. V and J are TRBV27 and TRBJ1-5; the match to TRBD1 covers 10 bases. The CDR3 loop spans 14 amino acids. V lost 10 bases to trimming and J lost 3 bases; unmatched junction nucleotides: 6. Germline CDR1 is MNHEY and CDR2 is SMNVEV (reference sequence).

The CDR3 here is CASLTDSGNTIYF. The CDR3 coding sequence is TGTGCCAGCCTGACAGACTCTGGAAACACCATATATTTT. The V gene is TRBV2, the J gene TRBJ1-3, with a tentative D call TRBD1 (5 bases). Deletions cut 8 bases from V and 0 bases from J, with 8 bases between. CDR1 and CDR2 (germline): SNHLY, FYNNEI. CDR3 length: 13 residues. The whole variable domain, filled in from reference TRBV2 and TRBJ1-3, reads EPEVTQTPSHQVTQMGQEVILRCVPISNHLYFYWYRQILGQKVEFLVSFYNNEISEKSEIFDDQFSVERPDGSNFTLKIRSTKLEDSAMYFCASLTDSGNTIYFGEGSWLTVV.

The gene calls are TRBV7-9 and TRBJ1-1; D is unresolved. The CDR3 spans 13 residues. Germline-derived CDR1 and CDR2 are SEHNR and FQNEAQ (reference sequence). Trimming stripped 7 bases from V and 2 bases from J, with 11 bases between. CDR3 region: CASTGPVNTEAFF. The CDR3 DNA reads TGTGCCAGCACAGGTCCGGTTAACACTGAAGCTTTCTTT. Variable domain in full (rest from reference TRBV7-9 and TRBJ1-1): DTGVSQNPRHKITKRGQNVTFRCDPISEHNRLYWYRQTLGQGPEFLTYFQNEAQLEKSRLLSDRFSAERPKGSFSTLEIQRTEQGDSAMYLCASTGPVNTEAFFGQGTRLTVV.

The chain is built from TRBV7-2 and TRBJ1-5; D gene unclear. Germline CDR1 SGHTA, CDR2 FQGNSA. Trimming removed 0 bases at V and 3 bases at J, with 9 bases between. The CDR3 is 15 residues long. The CDR3 DNA reads TGTGCCAGCAGCTTAGCGGGCAGGATCAATCAGCCCCAGCATTTT. Residues: CASSLAGRINQPQHF.